The clone carrying this T cell receptor (beta chain) was found a few times. What it recognizes is unknown. The data were obtained in a study of T-cell memory formation after mild COVID-19. Findings and limits, study-wide: Pre-infection memory held some responding clones, suggesting pre-existing cross-reactive T cells responded. Of the contracting clones, CD4+ ones lay mainly in CM and EM, and CD8+ ones in EMRA.

The CDR3 length is 15 residues. CDR1 SEHNR and CDR2 FQNEAQ come from the germline V gene (reference sequence). Trimming stripped 1 base from V and 4 bases from J, with 13 bases between. TCRdb reanalysed the 5' RACE reads using MiXCR and keeps one entry per CDR3 protein. This sample has roughly 450,000 distinct CDR3 sequences; 15% to 20% occur once, and the top ten carry roughly 12%. The sequenced sample consisted of PBMCs or a T cell subset sorted from them (not recorded which). The V call is TRBV7-9, the J call TRBJ1-1; D gene uncertain. The TCR sequence derives from an adult woman who had mild COVID-19 (a few samples of this study predate the infection). Cell type and time point are not known. The CDR3 DNA is TGTGCCAGCAGCTTAGGAGGGTCGGACGGCACTGAAGCTTTCTTT. Its translation is CASSLGGSDGTEAFF.